Listed here are 17 T cell receptor beta chains from one sample, sequenced in a study of neurological immune-mediated disorders. TCRdb re-called the 5' RACE reads with MiXCR, one entry per CDR3 protein. The table has around 60,000 distinct CDR3 sequences, roughly 10% seen once. The sample's time point: longitudinal time-point 1 (baseline). Sequenced: PBMCs. The source is a male donor with HTLV-1-associated myelopathy (HAM/TSP).

This clonotype appeared many times. The rearrangement uses TRBV6-5 and TRBJ2-3; no definite D call. Trimming took 6 bases from V and 5 from J, leaving 15 bases between them. The CDR3 is made up of 14 amino acids. The germline CDR1 and CDR2 sequences are MNHEY and SVGAGI. CDR3 loop: CASRSGPRVDTQYF. Here the CDR3 DNA reads TGTGCCAGCAGGTCCGGGCCAAGGGTAGATACGCAGTATTTT.

This clonotype has a count of ten or more. This chain links TRBV20-1 with TRBJ2-3; D perhaps matches TRBD2 (5 bases). V was trimmed by 7 bases and J by 0 bases, leaving 17 bases between them. CDR1 and CDR2 from the germline V gene are DFQATT and SNEGSKA (reference sequence). This CDR3 comprises 15 residues. CDR3 DNA: TGCAGTGTTCTTTCGGTGAGGACTAGCACAGATACGCAGTATTTT. Its translation: CSVLSVRTSTDTQYF.

This clonotype appeared many times. The chain is built from TRBV9 and TRBJ1-1, with D possibly being TRBD1 (5 bases). This CDR3 region has 16 residues. The germline V gene has CDR1 SGDLS and CDR2 YYNGEE. V was shortened by 0 bases and J by 9 bases, with 21 bases between the two germline ends. CDR3 loop: CASSVGQAGSGPQAFF. DNA for the CDR3: TGTGCCAGCAGCGTAGGTCAAGCTGGGTCAGGGCCCCAAGCTTTCTTT.

The sample holds many counts of this clonotype. The chain has TRBV18 and TRBJ1-1; D possibly corresponds to TRBD1 (6 bases). The V gene lost 11 bases and the J gene lost 5 bases, with 15 bases spanning the gap. Germline V lookup: CDR1 KGHSH, CDR2 LQKENI. The CDR3 covers 12 residues. CDR3 DNA: TGTGCCTCCGGCGGGGGGCGAACTGAAGCTTTCTTT. Translating it yields CASGGGRTEAFF.

This clonotype was counted many times. The rearrangement uses TRBV24-1 and TRBJ2-2; TRBD2 matches at 10 bases. This CDR3 has 18 residues. Germline CDR1 is KGHDR and CDR2 is SFDVKD. Losses at the gene ends were 7 bases for V and 0 bases for J; bases not matched to a gene: 10. For the CDR3, the DNA is TGTGCCACCAGCAGCGGATCTAGCGGGGGAGCGAACACCGGGGAGCTGTTTTTT. Protein sequence: CATSSGSSGGANTGELFF.

This clonotype was seen repeatedly, ten times or more. V and J are TRBV5-1 and TRBJ1-1; 9 nucleotides match TRBD1. With V trimmed by 3 bases and J by 0 bases, 3 bases remained unmatched. The V gene's germline CDR1 is SGHRS and CDR2 YFSETQ. This CDR3 has 15 residues. The CDR3 reads CASSSGQGMNTEAFF. Written as DNA, the CDR3 is TGCGCCAGCAGCTCCGGACAGGGGATGAACACTGAAGCTTTCTTT.

This clonotype was seen ten or more times. The chain couples TRBV7-9 to TRBJ2-1, with 8 bases matching TRBD2. The germline CDR1 and CDR2 sequences are SEHNR and FQNEAQ (reference sequence). The CDR3 extends over 14 amino acids. V was clipped by 7 bases and J by 4 bases; unmatched bases: 6. The CDR3 region is CASIPGLEYNEQFF. The CDR3 coding sequence is TGTGCCAGCATACCGGGACTAGAGTACAATGAGCAGTTCTTC. The full variable domain, rest sourced from reference TRBV7-9 and TRBJ2-1, is DTGVSQNPRHKITKRGQNVTFRCDPISEHNRLYWYRQTLGQGPEFLTYFQNEAQLEKSRLLSDRFSAERPKGSFSTLEIQRTEQGDSAMYLCASIPGLEYNEQFFGPGTRLTVL.

There are many counts of this clonotype. The chain couples TRBV20-1 to TRBJ2-1; 7 nucleotides match TRBD2. This CDR3 is 14 amino acids long. Germline CDR1 and CDR2: DFQATT and SNEGSKA (reference sequence). V lost 6 bases, J lost 4 bases, and 9 bases stayed unmatched. CDR3 DNA: TGCAGTGCCCCTCTGGCGGGGGTGTACAATGAGCAGTTCTTC. Residues: CSAPLAGVYNEQFF.

This clonotype was seen a handful of times. CDR3 nucleotides: TGTGCCAGTAGTATTCGGGGGGTTCAGCCCCAGCATTTT. It is translated as CASSIRGVQPQHF. The rearrangement uses TRBV19 and TRBJ1-5, with D perhaps matching TRBD1 (5 bases). Trimming cost V 3 bases and J 6 bases, with 9 bases left between them. The CDR3 has 13 amino acids. The germline V gene has CDR1 LNHDA and CDR2 SQIVND (reference sequence).

The chain has TRBV12-3 or TRBV12-4 and TRBJ2-7; 8 bases agree with TRBD1. Trimming took 5 bases from V and 3 from J; bases not matched to a gene: 9. There are 15 residues in the CDR3. In nucleotides, the CDR3 is TGTGCCAGCAGTCGTCGGACAGGGACCTACTACGAGCAGTACTTC. Amino acid sequence: CASSRRTGTYYEQYF.

This clonotype was recorded many times. The chain is built from TRBV5-1 and TRBJ1-2; a possible D gene is TRBD1 (5 bases). The CDR3 sequence is 14 residues long. Per germline, CDR1 SGHRS and CDR2 YFSETQ. The V end lost 0 bases, the J end lost 0 bases, and 6 bases lay between the germline ends. The CDR3, as DNA: TGCGCCAGCAGCTTGGGACAGCCTAACTATGGCTACACCTTC. This encodes CASSLGQPNYGYTF.

This clonotype was observed at least ten times. The chain joins TRBV5-1 to TRBJ2-2; 11 positions match TRBD2. CDR3 length equals 19 residues. The germline V gene encodes CDR1 SGHRS and CDR2 YFSETQ. V was clipped by 4 bases and J by 0 bases; unmatched bases: 11. CDR3 amino acids: CASSPRPLAGAANTGELFF. CDR3 DNA sequence: TGCGCCAGCAGCCCCCGGCCACTAGCGGGGGCGGCGAACACCGGGGAGCTGTTTTTT. Based on the CDR3 plus reference TRBV5-1 and TRBJ2-2, the full variable domain is KAGVTQTPRYLIKTRGQQVTLSCSPISGHRSVSWYQQTPGQGLQFLFEYFSETQRNKGNFPGRFSGRQFSNSRSEMNVSTLELGDSALYLCASSPRPLAGAANTGELFFGEGSRLTVL.

Many counts were recorded for this clonotype. The chain links TRBV20-1 to TRBJ1-1; tentative D call: TRBD1 (5 bases). V was pared by 3 bases and J by 1 base, with 12 bases between. Germline CDR1 and CDR2: DFQATT and SNEGSKA (reference sequence). This CDR3 has 14 amino acids. CDR3 protein: CSASLAGPNTEAFF. CDR3 nucleotide sequence: TGCAGTGCTAGCTTGGCAGGGCCGAACACTGAAGCTTTCTTT.

CDR3 in amino acids: CASSLGWGHLNTEAFF. CDR3 DNA sequence: TGCGCCAGCAGCTTGGGGTGGGGGCACCTGAACACTGAAGCTTTCTTT. The chain combines TRBV5-1 with TRBJ1-1; possible D gene TRBD1, 6 bases. V dropped 0 bases and J dropped 0 bases, with 12 bases sitting between them. The CDR3 totals 16 residues. In germline, CDR1 is SGHRS, CDR2 YFSETQ.

This clonotype was found many times. The genes are TRBV5-1 and TRBJ2-3, with 14 bases lining up with TRBD2. Germline V gene lookup returns CDR1 SGHRS and CDR2 YFSETQ. V was pared by 4 bases and J by 3 bases, with 7 bases of the junction left unmatched. This CDR3 comprises 17 residues. In DNA, the CDR3 is TGCGCCAGCAGCATCGGACTAGCGGGGGGCTTTACAGATACGCAGTATTTT. This sequence encodes CASSIGLAGGFTDTQYF.

In this sample, this clonotype turned up many times. The CDR3 bases are TGTGCCAGCAGCTTAGGGGACAGGGGGCACCGGACAGATACGCAGTATTTT. Translation: CASSLGDRGHRTDTQYF. The genes are TRBV7-9 and TRBJ2-3; the match to TRBD1 covers 12 bases. The CDR3 has 17 residues. The germline gives CDR1 SEHNR, CDR2 FQNEAQ (reference sequence). After removal of 1 base from V and 3 bases from J, the junction contained 5 bases not matched to a gene.

This clonotype was observed many times. The chain has TRBV5-6 and TRBJ2-5, with D possibly matching TRBD1 (6 bases). Germline CDR1 is SGHDT and CDR2 is YYEEEE. V gave up 7 bases and J gave up 5 bases, with 15 bases separating them. The CDR3 is 13 amino acids. The DNA of the CDR3 is TGTGCCAGCTCACACAGGGTCCGGGAGACCCAGTACTTC. Its protein product is CASSHRVRETQYF.